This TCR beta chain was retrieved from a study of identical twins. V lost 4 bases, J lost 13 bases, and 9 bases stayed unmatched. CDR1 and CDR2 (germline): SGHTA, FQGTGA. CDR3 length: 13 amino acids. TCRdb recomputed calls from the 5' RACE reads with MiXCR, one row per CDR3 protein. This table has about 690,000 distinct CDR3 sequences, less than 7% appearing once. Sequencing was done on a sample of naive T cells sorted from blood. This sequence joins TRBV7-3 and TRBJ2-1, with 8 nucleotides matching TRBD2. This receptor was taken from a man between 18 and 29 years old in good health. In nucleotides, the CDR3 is TGTGCCAGCAGCTCCCAACTAGCGGAAAGCCAGTTCTTC. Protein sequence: CASSSQLAESQFF.